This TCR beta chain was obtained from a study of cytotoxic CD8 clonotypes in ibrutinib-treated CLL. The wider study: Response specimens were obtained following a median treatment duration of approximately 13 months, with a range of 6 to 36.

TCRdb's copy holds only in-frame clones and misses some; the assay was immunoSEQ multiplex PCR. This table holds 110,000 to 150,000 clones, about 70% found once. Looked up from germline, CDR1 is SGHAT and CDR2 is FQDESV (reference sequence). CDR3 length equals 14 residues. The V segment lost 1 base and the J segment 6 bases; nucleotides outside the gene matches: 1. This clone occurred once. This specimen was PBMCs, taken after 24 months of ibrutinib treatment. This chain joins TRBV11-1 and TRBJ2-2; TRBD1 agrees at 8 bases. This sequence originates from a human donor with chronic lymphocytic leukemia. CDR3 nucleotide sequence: TGTGCCAGCAGCTTAGGGACAGGGTCCGGGGAGCTGTTTTTT. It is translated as CASSLGTGSGELFF.